Listed below are T cell receptor beta chains from one sample, sequenced in a study of blood T cell repertoires in COVID-19. The data were produced by immunoSEQ multiplex PCR, yet TCRdb's version contains in-frame clones alone and is incomplete. This table has over 250,000 clones, around 92% appearing once. The material sequenced was PBMCs or T cells enriched from blood (not recorded which). These receptors were obtained from a woman aged 55-70 years who had recovered from COVID-19. Both conserved end residues are part of each CDR3. Fields, in order: CDR3 protein, CDR3 DNA, J gene, D gene, clone size, V gene. D genes are given only for firm matches. Clone size is given for some rows only: seen once, a few or many times, or a class if the clone is expanded.

CDR3 protein: CASSFHRPYEQYF
CDR3 DNA: TGTGCCAGCAGTTTCCACAGACCCTACGAGCAGTACTTC
J gene: TRBJ2-7
D gene: NA
clone size: NA
V gene: TRBV12-3/TRBV12-4

CDR3 protein: CASSIPPGTGKRGYTF
CDR3 DNA: TGTGCCAGTAGTATCCCCCCCGGGACAGGGAAACGAGGCTACACCTTC
J gene: TRBJ1-2
D gene: TRBD1
clone size: NA
V gene: TRBV19

CDR3 protein: CASSLKLRTGGSGNTIYF
CDR3 DNA: TGTGCCAGCAGCCTCAAGCTTAGGACAGGGGGATCTGGAAACACCATATATTTT
J gene: TRBJ1-3
D gene: TRBD1
clone size: few
V gene: TRBV3-1/TRBV3-2

CDR3 protein: CASSLLGLAGGEQYF
CDR3 DNA: TGCGCCAGCAGCCTTCTGGGACTAGCGGGAGGCGAGCAGTACTTC
J gene: TRBJ2-7
D gene: TRBD2
clone size: NA
V gene: TRBV4-1

CDR3 protein: CATGGTYNEQFF
CDR3 DNA: TGTGCCACGGGAGGGACCTACAATGAGCAGTTCTTC
J gene: TRBJ2-1
D gene: TRBD2
clone size: NA
V gene: TRBV11-1

CDR3 protein: CTSSQCEGGPKGDTQYF
CDR3 DNA: TGCACCAGCAGCCAATGCGAAGGGGGCCCAAAAGGGGATACGCAGTATTTT
J gene: TRBJ2-3
D gene: NA
clone size: NA
V gene: TRBV1

CDR3 protein: CASSKTGFPQPQHF
CDR3 DNA: TGTGCCAGCAGTAAGACAGGCTTCCCTCAGCCCCAGCATTTT
J gene: TRBJ1-5
D gene: NA
clone size: NA
V gene: TRBV28

CDR3 protein: CASSFSPTETQYF
CDR3 DNA: TGTGCCAGCAGCTTTAGCCCAACGGAGACCCAGTACTTC
J gene: TRBJ2-5
D gene: NA
clone size: once
V gene: TRBV5-4

CDR3 protein: CASSRGQYGYTF
CDR3 DNA: TGTGCCAGCAGCCGGGGACAGTATGGCTACACCTTC
J gene: TRBJ1-2
D gene: TRBD1
clone size: NA
V gene: TRBV12-3/TRBV12-4

CDR3 protein: CASTQRGAPQETQYF
CDR3 DNA: TGTGCCAGCACCCAGCGGGGGGCCCCCCAAGAGACCCAGTACTTC
J gene: TRBJ2-5
D gene: TRBD2
clone size: NA
V gene: TRBV5-4

CDR3 protein: CATSDSQGLAGVNTGELFF
CDR3 DNA: TGTGCCACCAGTGATTCCCAGGGACTAGCGGGGGTTAACACCGGGGAGCTGTTTTTT
J gene: TRBJ2-2
D gene: TRBD2
clone size: NA
V gene: TRBV24-1

CDR3 protein: CASSSGRNTIYF
CDR3 DNA: TGTGCCAGCAGTTCAGGAAGAAACACCATATATTTT
J gene: TRBJ1-3
D gene: NA
clone size: NA
V gene: TRBV28

CDR3 protein: CASSPGTSNEKLFF
CDR3 DNA: TGTGCCAGCTCACCAGGGACAAGCAATGAAAAACTGTTTTTT
J gene: TRBJ1-4
D gene: NA
clone size: NA
V gene: TRBV18

CDR3 protein: CSVIKAGVTIHEQYF
CDR3 DNA: TGCAGCGTTATAAAAGCGGGAGTAACGATCCACGAGCAGTACTTC
J gene: TRBJ2-7
D gene: TRBD2
clone size: NA
V gene: TRBV29-1

CDR3 protein: CASRQSSGELFF
CDR3 DNA: TGTGCCAGTAGACAATCTTCCGGGGAGCTGTTTTTT
J gene: TRBJ2-2
D gene: NA
clone size: NA
V gene: TRBV19

CDR3 protein: CASSLSPTLGVTYEQYF
CDR3 DNA: TGCGCCAGCAGCTTGTCCCCTACTCTAGGGGTTACCTACGAGCAGTACTTC
J gene: TRBJ2-7
D gene: NA
clone size: NA
V gene: TRBV5-1

CDR3 protein: CSASPGVLGTQYF
CDR3 DNA: TGCAGTGCTAGTCCAGGGGTACTTGGAACCCAGTACTTC
J gene: TRBJ2-5
D gene: NA
clone size: NA
V gene: TRBV20-1

CDR3 protein: CASIPDRGSDTGELFF
CDR3 DNA: TGTGCCAGCATACCCGACAGGGGATCTGACACCGGGGAGCTGTTTTTT
J gene: TRBJ2-2
D gene: TRBD1
clone size: NA
V gene: TRBV5-4

CDR3 protein: CASSLRVTGGYGYTF
CDR3 DNA: TGTGCCAGCAGCTTGCGGGTGACAGGGGGCTATGGCTACACCTTC
J gene: TRBJ1-2
D gene: TRBD1
clone size: NA
V gene: TRBV5-4

CDR3 protein: CASSPIVGGQGVNEQYF
CDR3 DNA: TGCGCCAGCAGCCCTATAGTTGGGGGACAGGGTGTGAACGAGCAGTACTTC
J gene: TRBJ2-7
D gene: TRBD1
clone size: NA
V gene: TRBV4-1

CDR3 protein: CASSARVQPQHF
CDR3 DNA: TGTGCCAGCAGCGCGAGGGTTCAGCCCCAGCATTTT
J gene: TRBJ1-5
D gene: NA
clone size: NA
V gene: TRBV5-8

CDR3 protein: CASSLGQGLYEQYF
CDR3 DNA: TGCGCCAGCAGCCTGGGACAGGGACTCTACGAGCAGTACTTC
J gene: TRBJ2-7
D gene: TRBD1
clone size: NA
V gene: TRBV5-1

CDR3 protein: CASSPAGAEEQYF
CDR3 DNA: TGTGCCAGCAGCCCCGCTGGGGCGGAGGAGCAGTACTTC
J gene: TRBJ2-7
D gene: NA
clone size: NA
V gene: TRBV12-3/TRBV12-4

CDR3 protein: CASSLASSSYNEQFF
CDR3 DNA: TGCGCCAGCAGCCTAGCCTCGAGCTCCTACAATGAGCAGTTCTTC
J gene: TRBJ2-1
D gene: NA
clone size: NA
V gene: TRBV5-1

CDR3 protein: CSVLTGTTGAFF
CDR3 DNA: TGCAGCGTACTAACAGGGACGACCGGGGCTTTCTTT
J gene: TRBJ1-1
D gene: NA
clone size: once
V gene: TRBV29-1

CDR3 protein: CASSQVYYSRAFF
CDR3 DNA: TGTGCCAGCAGCCAAGTTTATTATAGTCGGGCTTTCTTT
J gene: TRBJ1-1
D gene: NA
clone size: NA
V gene: TRBV14

CDR3 protein: CASSIASAGELFF
CDR3 DNA: TGTGCCAGTAGTATAGCCAGCGCCGGGGAGCTGTTTTTT
J gene: TRBJ2-2
D gene: NA
clone size: NA
V gene: TRBV19